This T cell receptor (beta chain) was captured by sequencing in a study of PD-L1 blockade in urothelial cancer (dated by TCRdb to the late 2010s). Regarding the research as a whole: All patients started therapy in the mid-2010s and received atezolizumab 1,200 mg intravenously every 3 weeks. About 85% of the roughly 30 patients were males with bladder-origin urothelial cancer, and about 60% of the roughly 29 reported a prior smoking history. Patients had an ECOG performance status of 0 or 1 and had received between 0 and 3 prior chemotherapy regimens. Blood samples were analyzed at 3 weeks after treatment start (second dose) and at 6 weeks after treatment start. Blood samples yielded a median of around 130,000 T cells and around 83,000 unique TCRs, with median clonality around 0.083. The study, an exploratory multi-omic analysis, examined somatic, immune and clinical correlates of response to PD-L1 blockade with atezolizumab in urothelial cancer. Pretreatment tumor samples, along with matched peripheral blood serially collected before and after atezolizumab treatment, were subjected to TCR sequencing. Progression-free survival longer than 6 months counted as durable clinical benefit, and TCR features were additionally tested against both progression-free and overall survival. Whole exome sequencing and RNA sequencing of pretreatment tumors were performed alongside TCR sequencing in the same patients. Durable clinical benefit was achieved by nine patients and was not achieved by 20 patients. Twenty-nine patients had pretreatment blood TCR-seq, about 25 had at least one posttreatment blood collection, and about 25 had tumor TCR-seq. Broader findings and caveats from the paper: A pretreatment peripheral blood TCR clonality below the median was linked to improved progression-free and overall survival. Because the sample size was small (n ≈ 30) and many of the analyses were exploratory, the results are meant to be hypothesis-generating. Greater expansion of tumor-associated TCR clones in peripheral blood 3 weeks after the start of treatment was observed in patients with durable benefit (n ≈ 24, p = 0.022).

Synthetic TCR analog templates were spiked into each PCR to estimate absolute template abundance from read counts. The immunoSEQ assay was used to amplify TCRbeta CDR3 regions from genomic DNA with bias-controlled V and J gene primers. Rearranged TCRbeta segments were sequenced at approximately 20X coverage. The original methods were these. Sequencing errors were corrected by clustering, and CDR3s were annotated against IMGT so that V, D and J genes could be assigned. Downstream analyses used only productive TCRbeta rearrangements and left out out-of-frame or stop-codon sequences. Clonality was computed as one minus Shannon entropy normalized by the log of the number of unique productive sequences. Clones differing between time points or between blood and tumor were identified using Fisher's exact test with Benjamini-Hochberg correction, with an adjusted p below 0.01 applied as the threshold. TCRdb took over this immuneACCESS table, retaining in-frame rearrangements with V and J assigned. Such tables are incomplete; in checked studies, under half of the missing clones stem from an unresolved V gene, and the remainder is unexplained. That table supplies the V and J calls and clone size; D and trimming were determined from the DNA. Recorded for this sample are 72,000 or so clones; around 86% of them occurred a single time. The top ten constitute about 15% of the sample.

For this chain, trimming is 3 bases at the V end and 0 bases at the J end, and the number of junction bases without a gene match is 1. From its cysteine to its phenylalanine, the CDR3 spans 15 amino acids. The kept DNA is CDR3 alone, 45 bases in frame from the first base. CDR1 and CDR2, per the germline V gene (reference sequence), are MNHEY and SMNVEV. Turning to this clone: The specificity of this receptor is unknown. Base qualities were left out, and no much larger clone turns up one base away.

The sample's time point label is to be understood as: pretreatment peripheral blood. A total of some 30 patients with locally advanced or metastatic urothelial carcinoma, treated at Memorial Sloan Kettering on a trial protocol, made up the cohort. Peripheral blood mononuclear cells were collected from each patient pretreatment and during treatment, giving between 1 and 8 total time points per patient. The Qiagen DNeasy Blood extraction kit was used to purify genomic DNA from total PBMCs and tumor samples. PBMCs were collected pretreatment and during treatment and were isolated and stored as previously described.

The receptor's source is a man aged 60 to 69 with urothelial cancer. The V and J genes are TRBV27 and TRBJ1-4; 7 of the junction bases match TRBD1. The sample here was PBMCs, taken around atezolizumab (anti-PD-L1) treatment. The CDR3 loop reads CASSFQGATNEKLFF. The bases read TGTGCCAGCAGTTTCCAGGGGGCAACTAATGAAAAACTGTTTTTT.